These 11 T cell receptor beta chains share one sample of origin, sequenced in a study of spatial heterogeneity in lung cancer. The time point denotes: blood at routine non-recurrence follow-up after resection. TCRdb recomputed calls from the 5' RACE reads with MiXCR, one row per CDR3 protein. The table shows 95,000 to 120,000 distinct CDR3 sequences, with approximately 11% occurring only once. The sample was PBMCs, taken at follow-up. All receptors derive from a female donor with early-stage non-small cell lung cancer.

This clonotype has just a few counts. The chain uses TRBV6-6 and TRBJ1-1; D is uncertain. This CDR3 is 12 amino acids long. Trimming took 6 bases from V and 8 from J, leaving 13 bases between them. Germline loops: CDR1 MNHNY, CDR2 SVGAGI (reference sequence). The CDR3 DNA follows: TGTGCCAGCAGAGGGAGGAGCTCGGAAGCTTTCTTT. Protein: CASRGRSSEAFF.

At least ten counts were recorded for this clonotype. The chain recombines TRBV27 with TRBJ1-6; D remains unclear. The CDR3 totals 13 residues. Germline CDR1 MNHEY, CDR2 SMNVEV (reference sequence). Between the trimmed V and J ends, which lost 6 bases and 8 bases, there was a span of 11 bases. The DNA for the CDR3 is TGTGCCAGCAGCGAGTTCGGGGATTCACCCCTCCACTTT. The encoded protein is CASSEFGDSPLHF.

In this sample, this clonotype turned up a few times. The chain links TRBV5-1 to TRBJ1-5, with 7 bases lining up with TRBD1. CDR3 size: 14 residues. Per germline, CDR1 SGHRS and CDR2 YFSETQ. Germline trimming cut 4 bases from V and 5 bases from J; bases unmatched to any gene: 6. Here the CDR3 reads CASSKDDRDQPQHF. For the CDR3, the DNA is TGCGCCAGCAGCAAAGACGACAGGGATCAGCCCCAGCATTTT.

This clonotype was seen more than once but under ten times. The V and J genes are TRBV5-1 and TRBJ2-1, with 10 bases fitting TRBD2. The CDR3 covers 16 residues. V lost 0 bases and J lost 8; bases outside the gene matches: 8. From germline, CDR1 is SGHRS and CDR2 YFSETQ. CDR3 nucleotides: TGCGCCAGCAGCTTGGCTGCTAGCGGGGGCTCCCATGAGCAGTTCTTC. The encoded protein is CASSLAASGGSHEQFF. The whole variable domain, remainder taken from reference TRBV5-1 and TRBJ2-1, is KAGVTQTPRYLIKTRGQQVTLSCSPISGHRSVSWYQQTPGQGLQFLFEYFSETQRNKGNFPGRFSGRQFSNSRSEMNVSTLELGDSALYLCASSLAASGGSHEQFFGPGTRLTVL.

At least ten counts were recorded for this clonotype. CDR3 DNA: TGTGCCAGCAGCCCACAGGGGGGCACCGGGGAGCTGTTTTTT. Its protein product is CASSPQGGTGELFF. V gene TRBV7-2 combines with J gene TRBJ2-2; 8 positions agree with TRBD1. Germline assignment: CDR1 SGHTA and CDR2 FQGNSA. The junction had 3 bases not matched to a gene; V was cut back by 5 bases and J by 4 bases. The CDR3 spans 14 residues.

V gene TRBV28 combines with J gene TRBJ1-4; D remains ambiguous. CDR3 size: 11 residues. CDR1 is MDHEN and CDR2 is SYDVKM in the germline V gene. With 7 bases removed from V and 3 bases from J, the gap between germline ends came to 3 bases. The CDR3 loop is CASKANEKLFF. CDR3 bases: TGTGCCAGCAAGGCTAATGAAAAACTGTTTTTT.

This clonotype appeared many times. The CDR3 protein is CASTNYLNQPQHF. CDR3 coding DNA: TGTGCCAGTACCAATTACCTAAATCAGCCCCAGCATTTT. V and J are TRBV19 and TRBJ1-5; D not resolved. This CDR3 has 13 amino acids. Per the germline V gene, CDR1 is LNHDA and CDR2 is SQIVND (reference sequence). V shed 7 bases and J shed 4 bases, with 11 bases lying between them.

V usage is TRBV6-2 or TRBV6-3 and J usage is TRBJ2-1; D unresolved. The V end lost 6 bases, the J end lost 6 bases, and 12 bases lay between the germline ends. The CDR3 covers 13 residues. Per the germline V gene, CDR1 is MNHEY and CDR2 is SVGEGT. The CDR3: CASRDAPGNEQFF. CDR3 in DNA: TGTGCCAGCAGAGATGCTCCTGGCAATGAGCAGTTCTTC.

This clonotype was seen ten or more times. V usage is TRBV7-8 and J usage is TRBJ1-5; possible D gene TRBD1, 5 bases. Germline-derived CDR1 and CDR2 are SGHVS and FQNEAQ. V dropped 1 base and J dropped 6 bases, with 19 bases sitting between them. This CDR3 spans 17 amino acids. DNA for the CDR3: TGTGCCAGCAGCTTAGAGACTCGGACAATTGTCGCTCAGCCCCAGCATTTT. It is translated as CASSLETRTIVAQPQHF.

This clonotype was seen ten or more times. The chain carries TRBV29-1 and TRBJ2-2; D is undetermined. Germline V gives CDR1 SQVTM, CDR2 ANQGSEA. With 2 bases removed from V and 6 bases from J, the gap between germline ends came to 13 bases. The CDR3 runs to 14 residues. This CDR3 reads CSVEFRVGSGELFF. DNA for the CDR3: TGCAGCGTTGAATTCCGGGTCGGTTCCGGGGAGCTGTTTTTT.

V is TRBV7-2 and J is TRBJ2-5; TRBD2 aligns across 8 bases. Trimming at V came to 5 bases and at J to 1 base, leaving 6 bases not matched to a gene. This CDR3 region has 15 residues. In germline, CDR1 is SGHTA, CDR2 FQGNSA. The CDR3: CASSPLRGGQETQYF. The CDR3 DNA reads as TGTGCCAGCAGCCCCTTACGGGGGGGCCAAGAGACCCAGTACTTC.